The source of this T cell receptor beta chain is a study of tumor-infiltrating lymphocytes in primary liver carcinoma (dated by TCRdb to about 2017). With regard to the full study: Hepatocellular carcinoma (four) or combined HCC and intrahepatic cholangiocarcinoma (one) was present in the five patients, who were three men and two women aged 30 to 69 years. Tumors of the five patients were stage T1-T3 N0M0 with maximum diameters of 4.2 to 10 cm. Each sample produced about 3.5 to 7.13 million productive TCRbeta reads, and read depth showed no significant difference between tissue types. The study combined TCRbeta repertoire sequencing, expression microarrays and whole-exome sequencing across five regions of each liver tumor, with adjacent normal tissue and blood. A total of approximately 35 specimens from 5 patients underwent TCRbeta repertoire sequencing, comprising 25 or so tumor regions, 5 adjacent noncancerous liver tissues and 5 peripheral blood samples. The 25 or so tumor region samples were profiled with Agilent mRNA microarrays so that TCRbeta repertoire diversity could be related to the local molecular phenotype. Repertoires from technical replicates were highly reproducible, with mean shared-clone rates about 0.88 and correlation coefficients above 0.95.

The germline V gene yields SQVTM for CDR1 and ANQGSEA for CDR2. Spanning cysteine to phenylalanine, the CDR3 consists of 13 amino acids. The CDR3 DNA has 39 bases and is translated from base 1. The junction shows trimming of 2 bases on V and 5 bases on J, plus 12 bases between the germline ends. The full study reports these points: The study included only five patients, and the authors note findings should be validated in a larger study. Just about 7.5-24% of top clones turned up in all five regions of a tumor, which suggests spatial heterogeneity among tumor-infiltrating T cells. Consistent with antigen-driven expansion, pairs of tumor regions showed higher repertoire overlap (mean about 36%) than either tumor-adjacent pairs (approximately 17%) or tumor-blood pairs (around 14%). Bulk unsorted samples precluded comparing CD4+ and CD8+ T cell repertoires. Because only the TCR beta chain was sequenced and unpaired alpha chains were not captured, true repertoire diversity is likely underestimated. The top 250 clones accounted for a significantly greater share of the repertoire in tumors than in blood (p = 0.039).

Without any cell sorting, total RNA and DNA were co-extracted from approximately 22-30 mg of bulk tissue using the AllPrep DNA/RNA mini kit. Between November 2015 and early 2016, roughly five patients in China with histopathologically diagnosed primary liver carcinoma had their tumors surgically resected. At the time of sampling, the patients were treatment-naive and had chronic HBV infection. Each tumor was sampled at five spatially separated regions: the tumor centre plus the superior, inferior, left-lateral and right-lateral poles. More than 80% viable tumor cells were found by histology in every tumor sample. Each fresh piece of tumor and adjacent tissue was cut in two, with one half stored in RNAlater at -80 degrees C and the other half sent for histology. This clonotype was observed many times. Its antigen is not yet known. Base quality data are lacking; no much larger clone is found one base away.

TCRbeta-specific cDNA was reverse-transcribed from approximately 0.5 ug total RNA using a constant-region primer and ProtoScript II reverse transcriptase. Three nested multiplex PCR rounds, following a slightly modified ARM-PCR procedure, were used to build the TCRbeta libraries. Multiplex TRBV1-TRBV30 forward primers and a Cbeta reverse primer were used in the first two PCR rounds, each of which was run for 10 cycles. Sample barcodes and Illumina adapters were added in a final 25-cycle PCR using Deep VentR polymerase. Before sequencing, amplicons of 200-500 bp were gel-purified using a QIAquick gel extraction kit. TCRbeta amplicons were sequenced on an Illumina HiSeq 2500 with 250-bp paired-end reads. As for the authors' bioinformatics: Reads were quality-trimmed with Trimmomatic v0.33, and paired reads were merged with FLASH v1.2.11 to recover full CDR3 sequences. MiGEC v1.2.1b assigned V, D and J germline segments to the rearranged TCRbeta sequences. Clonotype statistics and Shannon-Wiener diversity indices were computed with VDJtools v1.0.0. Except for diversity analysis, only the 250 most abundant clonotypes of each sample were used in subsequent analyses to reduce sampling bias. TCRdb redid the processing of the public reads, applying fastp at Q25 and MiXCR, and retained in-frame beta chains. Identical CDR3 protein sequences are pooled into one entry, listed with their most common genes and DNA. The V and J calls, along with clone size, are taken from TCRdb and not from the paper's own processing. The sample yields approximately 73,000 distinct CDR3 sequences; 70% to 75% were counted once. The ten biggest clones cover roughly 13% of the sample.

The clonotype originates from a woman aged 55-75 years with primary liver carcinoma and hepatitis B virus infection. This chain is built from TRBV29-1 and TRBJ2-5; the D gene is perhaps TRBD2, from 6 matching bases. The sample was liver tumor tissue from sampling region 4. Sample cell subset or site, as interpreted from the label and publication: tumor region T4, right-lateral pole. The CDR3 has the sequence CSVESGGGETQYF. The DNA reads as follows: TGCAGCGTTGAAAGCGGTGGGGGGGAGACCCAGTACTTC.